Described below is a single T cell receptor beta chain sequence and its context. The germline V and J ends were trimmed by 3 bases and 0 bases, with 12 bases remaining between them. Germline loops: CDR1 SGDLS, CDR2 YYNGEE. This CDR3 comprises 15 residues. The sample comes from a study of circulating and synovial CD4+ cells in juvenile arthritis. Only in-frame clones appear in the TCRdb table, and some are missing; sequencing was by immunoSEQ multiplex PCR. The repertoire has 3,200 or so clones, under 90% of them found once; the top ten carry around 4.5%. The sequenced sample consisted of CD4+ T cells from synovial fluid. This TCR was recovered from a human donor with juvenile idiopathic arthritis. The rearrangement links TRBV9 to TRBJ1-1; perhaps TRBD1 as D (5 bases). The DNA for the CDR3 is TGTGCCAGCAGCGGGCCTGGACACCTGAACACTGAAGCTTTCTTT. It encodes CASSGPGHLNTEAFF. The variable domain in full, completed from reference TRBV9 and TRBJ1-1, reads DSGVTQTPKHLITATGQRVTLRCSPRSGDLSVYWYQQSLDQGLQFLIQYYNGEERAKGNILERFSAQQFPDLHSELNLSSLELGDSALYFCASSGPGHLNTEAFFGQGTRLTVV.